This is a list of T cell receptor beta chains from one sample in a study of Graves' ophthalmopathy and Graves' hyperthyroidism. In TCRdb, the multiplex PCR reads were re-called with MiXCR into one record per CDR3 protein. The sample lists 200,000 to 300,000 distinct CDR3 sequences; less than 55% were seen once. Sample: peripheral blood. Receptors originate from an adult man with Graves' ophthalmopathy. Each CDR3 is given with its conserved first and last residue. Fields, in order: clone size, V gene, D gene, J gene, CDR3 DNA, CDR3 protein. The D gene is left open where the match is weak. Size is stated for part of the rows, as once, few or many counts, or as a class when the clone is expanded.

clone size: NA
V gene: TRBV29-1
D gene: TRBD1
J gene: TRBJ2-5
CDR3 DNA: TGCAGCGTTGATGGGGGACAGCGGGAGACCCAGTACTTC
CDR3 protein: CSVDGGQRETQYF

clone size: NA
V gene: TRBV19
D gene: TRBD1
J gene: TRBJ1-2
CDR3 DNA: TGTGCCAGTAGGATTGGGACAGAAACGCGCTATGGCTACACCTTC
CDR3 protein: CASRIGTETRYGYTF

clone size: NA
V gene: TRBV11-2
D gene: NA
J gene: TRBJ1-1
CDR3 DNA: TGTGCCAGCAGCCCCAGGGTGGGGGGCGAGGACACTGAAGCTTTCTTT
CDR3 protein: CASSPRVGGEDTEAFF

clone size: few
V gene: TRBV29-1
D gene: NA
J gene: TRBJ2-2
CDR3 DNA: TGCAGCGCCCGATTCGGGGAGCTGTTTTTT
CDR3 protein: CSARFGELFF

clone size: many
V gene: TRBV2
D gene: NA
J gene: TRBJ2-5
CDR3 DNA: TGTGCCAGCAGTGAAGCCGAAGGGGGGGAGACCCAGTACTTC
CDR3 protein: CASSEAEGGETQYF

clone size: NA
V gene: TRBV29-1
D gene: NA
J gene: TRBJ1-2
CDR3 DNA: TGCAGCGTTGAAGGATCGGCGGTCTATGGCTACACCTTC
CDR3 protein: CSVEGSAVYGYTF

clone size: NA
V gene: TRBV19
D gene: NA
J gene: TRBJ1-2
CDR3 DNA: TGTGCCAGTAGTATCCCCGGGGCGTCGTACGGCTACACCTTC
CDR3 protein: CASSIPGASYGYTF

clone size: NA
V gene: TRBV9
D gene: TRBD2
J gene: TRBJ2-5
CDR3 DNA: TGTGCCAGCAGCGCGGGGGGGGTCCAAGAGACCCAGTACTTC
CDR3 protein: CASSAGGVQETQYF

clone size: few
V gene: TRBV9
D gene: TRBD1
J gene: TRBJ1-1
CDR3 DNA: TGTGCCAGCAGCGTAGCGGCGGGGACAGGGGGAGCTTTCTTT
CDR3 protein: CASSVAAGTGGAFF

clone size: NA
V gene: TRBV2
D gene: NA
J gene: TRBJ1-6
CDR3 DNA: TGTGCCAGCAGTGACAGTCCAAATTCACCCCTCCACTTT
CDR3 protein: CASSDSPNSPLHF

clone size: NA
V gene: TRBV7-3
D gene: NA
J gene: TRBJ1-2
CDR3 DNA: TGTGCCAGCAGCTTTGACCCGGGGGGTTACACCTTC
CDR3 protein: CASSFDPGGYTF

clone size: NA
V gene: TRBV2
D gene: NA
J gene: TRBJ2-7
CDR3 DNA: TGTGCCAGCAGTTATACCCTAGCGGAGCAGTACTTC
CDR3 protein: CASSYTLAEQYF

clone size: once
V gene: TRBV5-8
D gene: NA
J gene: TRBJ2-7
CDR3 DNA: TGTGCCAGCAGTTTTTATACCAGGGTACGGTACGAGCAGTACTTC
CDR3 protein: CASSFYTRVRYEQYF

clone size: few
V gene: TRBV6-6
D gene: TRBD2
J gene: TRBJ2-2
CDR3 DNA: TGTGCCAGCAGTTACACGGTAGCGGGAGAAAGCGGGGAGCTGTTTTTT
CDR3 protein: CASSYTVAGESGELFF

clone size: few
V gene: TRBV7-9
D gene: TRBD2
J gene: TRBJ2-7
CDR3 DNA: TGTGCCAGCAGCATAGGGATGGCGGGAGGGCCGGGAGAGCAGTACTTC
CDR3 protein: CASSIGMAGGPGEQYF

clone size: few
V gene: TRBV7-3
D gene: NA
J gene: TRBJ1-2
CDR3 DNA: TGTGCCAGCAGCTTAGGTCGACAGGTTGGCCTCTTC
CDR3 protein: CASSLGRQVGLF

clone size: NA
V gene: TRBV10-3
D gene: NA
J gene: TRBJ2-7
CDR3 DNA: TGTGCCATCAGTTTGATGGACGAGCAGTACTTC
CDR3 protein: CAISLMDEQYF

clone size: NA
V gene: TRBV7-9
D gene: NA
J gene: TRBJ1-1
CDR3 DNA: TGTGCCAGCAGCTTAGGGGGGCCAGAACCTAACACTGAAGCTTTCTTT
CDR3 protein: CASSLGGPEPNTEAFF

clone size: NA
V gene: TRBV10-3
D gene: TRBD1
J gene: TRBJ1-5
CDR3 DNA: TGTGCCAGCAGTAGAAGGGGGCCTAATCAGCCCCAGCATTTT
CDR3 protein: CASSRRGPNQPQHF

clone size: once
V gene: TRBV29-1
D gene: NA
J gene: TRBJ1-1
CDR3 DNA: TGCAGCTTGGTTAATGAAAGGGTCACTGAAGCTTTCTTT
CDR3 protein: CSLVNERVTEAFF

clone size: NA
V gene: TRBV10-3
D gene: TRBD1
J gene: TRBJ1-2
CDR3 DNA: TGTGCCATCAGTGAATACGGACAGGGGAGGGGCTACACCTTC
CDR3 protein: CAISEYGQGRGYTF

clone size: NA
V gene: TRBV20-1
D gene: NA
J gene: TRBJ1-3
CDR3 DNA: TGCAGTGCTTGGGTGAGGGCGGGAGACACCATATATTTT
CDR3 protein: CSAWVRAGDTIYF

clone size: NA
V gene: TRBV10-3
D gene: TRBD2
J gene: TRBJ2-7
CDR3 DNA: TGTGCCAGCAGGTCCGGCGGGAGGGGAAGCGAGCAGTACTTC
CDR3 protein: CASRSGGRGSEQYF

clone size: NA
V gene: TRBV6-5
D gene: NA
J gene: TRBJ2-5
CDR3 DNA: TGTGCCAGCAGTGGTTCGGGCGTCCGTGAGACCCAGTACTTC
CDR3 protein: CASSGSGVRETQYF

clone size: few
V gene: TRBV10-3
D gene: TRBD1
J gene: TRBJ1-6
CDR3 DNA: TGTGCCATCCGGGCAGGGGGCTATTCACCCCTCCACTTT
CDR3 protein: CAIRAGGYSPLHF

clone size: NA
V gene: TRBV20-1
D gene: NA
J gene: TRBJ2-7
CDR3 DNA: TGCAGTCTGGGGCAGGGAGACTACGAGCAGTACTTC
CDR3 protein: CSLGQGDYEQYF

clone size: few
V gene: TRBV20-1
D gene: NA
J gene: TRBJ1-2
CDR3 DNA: TGCAGTGCTAGGGGAACTCTGGACGCTAACTATGGCTACACCTTC
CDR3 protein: CSARGTLDANYGYTF

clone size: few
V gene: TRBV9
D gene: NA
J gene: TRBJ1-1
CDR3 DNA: TGTGCCAGCAGCGTAGCAGGAGATGTGGGAAGGGGAGCTTTCTTT
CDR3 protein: CASSVAGDVGRGAFF

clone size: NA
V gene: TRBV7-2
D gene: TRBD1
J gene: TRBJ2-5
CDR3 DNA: TGTGCCAGCAGCCGGGAGACAGGGGGCGAAGAGACCCAGTACTTC
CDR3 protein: CASSRETGGEETQYF